The entry below describes one TCR beta chain. As handled by the study authors: Reference gene primer amplification in the assay estimated nucleated cell counts. The repertoire was sequenced with immunoSEQ multiplex PCR; TCRdb's copy has only in-frame clones and lacks some. V and J calls plus clone size are reproduced from that table; the DNA served to infer D and trimming. The table shows some 21,000 clones, with 80% occurring only once. This sample is part of a study of blood T cell repertoires in COVID-19. The CDR3 runs 16 residues. CDR1 is SGHVS and CDR2 is FQNEAQ in the germline V gene. J gave up 4 bases and V 10 bases, and 15 bases lay outside the gene matches.

This receptor was obtained from a man between 60 and 70 years old with active COVID-19. The sample was peripheral blood. The chain recombines TRBV7-8 with TRBJ2-5; 10 nucleotides align to TRBD1. The CDR3 nucleotides read TGTGCCACCTCACCACCAGGGACAGGGGTTGGAGAGACCCAGTACTTC. It codes for CATSPPGTGVGETQYF.